Listed below are T cell receptor beta chains from one sample, sequenced in a study of tumor T cells in aggressive B-cell lymphoma. Sequencing used immunoSEQ multiplex PCR; TCRdb keeps in-frame clones, though not all of them. This table holds approximately 10,000 clones, over 75% found once. Sequences were obtained from tumor tissue. These receptors came from an adult with diffuse large B cell lymphoma. The CDR3 runs from the conserved cysteine through the conserved F or W. Each record gives: V gene, J gene, clone size, D gene, CDR3 DNA, CDR3 protein. D genes are given only for firm matches. For some rows the clone size is stated as once, few or many, or as a class when expanded; others skip it.

TRBV6-5	TRBJ2-1	NA	NA	TGTGCCAGCAGTTACGAGCGGGTGGAGAACAATGAGCAGTTCTTC	CASSYERVENNEQFF
TRBV7-2	TRBJ2-7	NA	NA	TGTGCCAGCAGCTTCCGGTCTTACGAGCAGTACTTC	CASSFRSYEQYF
TRBV5-1	TRBJ2-1	NA	TRBD1	TGCGCCAGCAGCGTGGACAGGCCGGTCTATGAGCAGTTCTTC	CASSVDRPVYEQFF
TRBV14	TRBJ2-3	NA	NA	TGTGCCAGCAGCCGTGTACAGGGTCGGACAGATACGCAGTATTTT	CASSRVQGRTDTQYF
TRBV18	TRBJ1-1	NA	TRBD1	TGTGCCAGCTCACTCGACAGGGTGAGCACTGAAGCTTTCTTT	CASSLDRVSTEAFF
TRBV6-1	TRBJ1-3	NA	NA	TGTGCCAGTTGGGGAGTCGCAAGCTCTGGAAACACCATATATTTT	CASWGVASSGNTIYF
TRBV6-5	TRBJ1-5	NA	NA	TGTGCCAGCAGTTACAAAGGGGCAGGTCAGCCCCAGCATTTT	CASSYKGAGQPQHF
TRBV18	TRBJ1-4	NA	NA	TGTGCCAGCTCGCCCCGGCGGGGACGGGGGAATGAAAAACTGTTTTTT	CASSPRRGRGNEKLFF
TRBV7-9	TRBJ2-1	NA	TRBD2	TGTGCCAGCAGCTCATCCACGCTAGCGGGAGGGCCGGCCAATGAGCAGTTCTTC	CASSSSTLAGGPANEQFF
TRBV7-9	TRBJ1-2	few	TRBD1	TGTGCCAGCAGCTCACGGACAGGCCTCGATGGCTACACCTTC	CASSSRTGLDGYTF
TRBV23-1	TRBJ1-1	NA	NA	TGCGCCAGCAGTCACCCGAGGAACACTGAAGCTTTCTTT	CASSHPRNTEAFF
TRBV6-1	TRBJ1-4	once	TRBD1	TGTGCCAGCCGAGGGGGCGGAGGTGAAAAACTGTTTTTT	CASRGGGGEKLFF
TRBV27	TRBJ1-2	NA	TRBD1	TGTGCCAGCAGTTTACAGACAGGGATTGCTGGCTACACCTTC	CASSLQTGIAGYTF
TRBV4-3	TRBJ1-2	NA	NA	TGCGCCAGCAGCCAAGATCCCGACAGTGACTATGGCTACACCTTC	CASSQDPDSDYGYTF
TRBV29-1	TRBJ1-1	NA	NA	TGCAGCGTTGTACCAACCCTAAGTGGCACTGAAGCTTTCTTT	CSVVPTLSGTEAFF
TRBV6-6	TRBJ2-1	NA	NA	TGTGCCAGCAACCGGGAACTAGCCAATGAGCAGTTCTTC	CASNRELANEQFF
TRBV19	TRBJ2-1	NA	TRBD2	TGTGCCAGCCGGGAGGGCCGGGATGAGCAGTTCTTC	CASREGRDEQFF
TRBV5-1	TRBJ2-7	NA	NA	TGCGCCAGCAGCTTGGGAGGAGACAGGTACGAGCAGTACTTC	CASSLGGDRYEQYF
TRBV6-1	TRBJ2-3	NA	TRBD2	TGTGCCAGCAGTAAAACTAGCGGGAGTACAGATACGCAGTATTTT	CASSKTSGSTDTQYF
TRBV6-6	TRBJ2-7	NA	NA	TGTGCCAGCAGTTTCGGACGGGACTCCTACGAGCAGTACTTC	CASSFGRDSYEQYF
TRBV5-1	TRBJ1-4	NA	NA	TGCGCCAGCAGCATAGGTGGGGGGTTTGGACTAGGTGAAAAACTGTTTTTT	CASSIGGGFGLGEKLFF
TRBV7-2	TRBJ2-3	NA	TRBD2	TGTGCCAGCAGCTTAGGACTAGCGGGCCCGACGCAGTATTTT	CASSLGLAGPTQYF
TRBV5-4	TRBJ1-1	NA	NA	TGTGCCAGCAGCCAGGGTGGTACTGAAGCTTTCTTT	CASSQGGTEAFF